This T cell receptor (beta chain) was captured by sequencing in a study of blood T cell repertoires in COVID-19. V trimming: 0 bases; J trimming: 2 bases; junction bases outside the gene matches: 5. CDR3 length: 17 amino acids. CDR1 and CDR2 from the germline V gene are MNHEY and SVGEGT. Here immunoSEQ multiplex PCR was the method, and the copy in TCRdb shows in-frame clones only, minus some. The sample includes about 100,000 clones, around nine tenths of them seen just once. Sequencing used peripheral blood. This sequence joins TRBV6-2 or TRBV6-3 and TRBJ2-1, with TRBD2 matching 9 bases. The sequence was obtained from a human donor in a cohort sampled during active COVID-19. CDR3 DNA sequence: TGTGCCAGCAGTTACTCCTTAGCGGGGGATGCCTACAATGAGCAGTTCTTC. The encoded protein is CASSYSLAGDAYNEQFF.